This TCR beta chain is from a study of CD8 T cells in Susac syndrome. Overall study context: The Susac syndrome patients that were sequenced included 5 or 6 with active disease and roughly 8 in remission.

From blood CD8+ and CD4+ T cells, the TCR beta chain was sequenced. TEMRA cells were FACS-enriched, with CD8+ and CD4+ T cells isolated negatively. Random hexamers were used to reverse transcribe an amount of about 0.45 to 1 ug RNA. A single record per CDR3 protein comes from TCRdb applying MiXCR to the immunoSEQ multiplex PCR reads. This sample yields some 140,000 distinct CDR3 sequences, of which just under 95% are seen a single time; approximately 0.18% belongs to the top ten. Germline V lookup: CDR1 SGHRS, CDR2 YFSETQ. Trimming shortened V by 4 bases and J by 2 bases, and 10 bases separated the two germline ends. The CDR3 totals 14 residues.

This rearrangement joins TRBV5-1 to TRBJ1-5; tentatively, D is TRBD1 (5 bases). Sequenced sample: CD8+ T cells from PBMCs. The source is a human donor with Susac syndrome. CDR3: CASSLDSRNQPQHF. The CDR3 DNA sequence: TGCGCCAGCAGCCTCGACAGTCGCAATCAGCCCCAGCATTTT.